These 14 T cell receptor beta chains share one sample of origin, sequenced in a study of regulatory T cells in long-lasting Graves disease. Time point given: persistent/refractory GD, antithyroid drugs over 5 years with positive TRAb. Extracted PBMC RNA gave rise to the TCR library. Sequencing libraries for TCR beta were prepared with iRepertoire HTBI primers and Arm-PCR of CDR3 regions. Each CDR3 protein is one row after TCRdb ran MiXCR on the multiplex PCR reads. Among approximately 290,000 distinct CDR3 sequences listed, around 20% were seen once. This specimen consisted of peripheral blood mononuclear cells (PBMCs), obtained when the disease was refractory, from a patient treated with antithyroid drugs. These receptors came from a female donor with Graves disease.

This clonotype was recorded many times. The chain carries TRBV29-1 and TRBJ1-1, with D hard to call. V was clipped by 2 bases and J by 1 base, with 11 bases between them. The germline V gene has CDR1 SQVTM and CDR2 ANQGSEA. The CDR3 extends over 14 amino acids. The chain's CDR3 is CSVESRLGNTEAFF. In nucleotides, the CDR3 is TGCAGCGTTGAAAGCCGTTTGGGGAACACTGAAGCTTTCTTT.

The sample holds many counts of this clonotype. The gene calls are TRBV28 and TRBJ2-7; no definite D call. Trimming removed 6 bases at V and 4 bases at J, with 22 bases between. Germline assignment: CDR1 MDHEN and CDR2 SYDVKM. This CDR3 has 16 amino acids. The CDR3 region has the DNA TGTGCCAGCAGCTATTCCTATACACGGATGGAATACGAGCAGTACTTC. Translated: CASSYSYTRMEYEQYF.

The CDR3 DNA is TGTGCCAGCAGCTTTCCCAGCGGGAGCGGGGAGCTGTTTTTT. This translates into CASSFPSGSGELFF. V usage is TRBV7-9 and J usage is TRBJ2-2, with 8 bases that match TRBD2. V dropped 3 bases and J dropped 7; count of bases not matched to a gene: 4. CDR3 length: 14 amino acids. Germline V lookup: CDR1 SEHNR, CDR2 FQNEAQ (reference sequence).

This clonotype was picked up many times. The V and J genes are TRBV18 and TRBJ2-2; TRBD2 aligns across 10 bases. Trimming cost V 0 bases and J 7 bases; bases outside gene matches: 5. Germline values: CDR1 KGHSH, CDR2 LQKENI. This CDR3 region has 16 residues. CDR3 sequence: CASSPPELAGVGELFF. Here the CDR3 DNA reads TGTGCCAGCTCACCACCGGAGCTAGCGGGAGTCGGGGAGCTGTTTTTT.

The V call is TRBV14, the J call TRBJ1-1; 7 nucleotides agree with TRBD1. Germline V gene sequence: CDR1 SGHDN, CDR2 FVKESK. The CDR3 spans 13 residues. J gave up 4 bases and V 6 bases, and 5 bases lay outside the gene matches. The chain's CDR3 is CASSRTGATEAFF. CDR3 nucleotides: TGTGCCAGCAGTCGTACAGGGGCCACTGAAGCTTTCTTT.

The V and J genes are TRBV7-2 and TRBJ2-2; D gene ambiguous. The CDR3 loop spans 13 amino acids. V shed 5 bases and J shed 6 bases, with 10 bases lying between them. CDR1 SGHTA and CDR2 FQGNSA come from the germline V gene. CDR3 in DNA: TGTGCCAGCAGCCTGCCCGCACCCGGGGAGCTGTTTTTT. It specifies CASSLPAPGELFF. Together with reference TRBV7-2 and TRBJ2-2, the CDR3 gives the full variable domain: GAGVSQSPSNKVTEKGKDVELRCDPISGHTALYWYRQSLGQGLEFLIYFQGNSAPDKSGLPSDRFSAERTGGSVSTLTIQRTQQEDSAVYLCASSLPAPGELFFGEGSRLTVL.

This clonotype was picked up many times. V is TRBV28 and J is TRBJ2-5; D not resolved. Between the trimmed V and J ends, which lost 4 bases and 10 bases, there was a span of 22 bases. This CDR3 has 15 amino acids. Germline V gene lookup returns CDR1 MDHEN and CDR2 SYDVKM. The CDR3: CASSSYLGPKINQYF. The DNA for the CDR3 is TGTGCCAGCAGTTCCTATCTCGGGCCCAAAATAAACCAGTACTTC.

The CDR3 sequence: CASSSRKDEQYF. The CDR3 bases are TGTGCCAGCAGCTCGCGGAAGGACGAGCAGTACTTC. The genes are TRBV7-2 and TRBJ2-7; D is ambiguous. V dropped 4 bases and J dropped 5 bases, with 9 bases sitting between them. The CDR3 extends over 12 amino acids. Looked up from germline, CDR1 is SGHTA and CDR2 is FQGNSA.

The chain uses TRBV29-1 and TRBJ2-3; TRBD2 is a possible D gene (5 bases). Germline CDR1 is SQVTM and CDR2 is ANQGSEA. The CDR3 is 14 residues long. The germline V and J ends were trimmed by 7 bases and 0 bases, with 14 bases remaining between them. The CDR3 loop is CSAEEAASTDTQYF. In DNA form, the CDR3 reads TGCAGCGCCGAGGAGGCCGCTAGCACAGATACGCAGTATTTT.

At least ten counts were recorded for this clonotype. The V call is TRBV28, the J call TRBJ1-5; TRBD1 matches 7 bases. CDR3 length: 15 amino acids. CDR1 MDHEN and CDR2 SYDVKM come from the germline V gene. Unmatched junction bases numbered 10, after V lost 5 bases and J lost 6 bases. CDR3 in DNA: TGTGCCAGCAGTCCCGGGACAGTATTGGGTCAGCCCCAGCATTTT. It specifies CASSPGTVLGQPQHF. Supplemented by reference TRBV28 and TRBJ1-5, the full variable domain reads DVKVTQSSRYLVKRTGEKVFLECVQDMDHENMFWYRQDPGLGLRLIYFSYDVKMKEKGDIPEGYSVSREKKERFSLILESASTNQTSMYLCASSPGTVLGQPQHFGDGTRLSIL.

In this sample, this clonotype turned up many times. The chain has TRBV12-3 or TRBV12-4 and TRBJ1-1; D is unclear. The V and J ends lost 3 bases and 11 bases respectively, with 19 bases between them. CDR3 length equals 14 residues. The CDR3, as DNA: TGTGCCAGCAGTTTGGGGAGGAGATTGAACGGGGCTTTCTTT. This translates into CASSLGRRLNGAFF.

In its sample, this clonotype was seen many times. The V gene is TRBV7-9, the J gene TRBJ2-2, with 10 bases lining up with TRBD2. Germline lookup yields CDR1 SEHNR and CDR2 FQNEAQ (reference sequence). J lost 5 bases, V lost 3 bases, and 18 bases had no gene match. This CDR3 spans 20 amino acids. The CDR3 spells CASSFGREGLAGVRTGELFF. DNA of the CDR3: TGTGCCAGCAGCTTTGGTCGTGAGGGCCTAGCGGGAGTACGGACCGGGGAGCTGTTTTTT.

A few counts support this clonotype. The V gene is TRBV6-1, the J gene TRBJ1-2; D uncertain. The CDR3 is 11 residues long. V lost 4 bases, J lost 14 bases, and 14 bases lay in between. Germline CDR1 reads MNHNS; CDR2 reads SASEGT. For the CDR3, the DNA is TGTGCCAGCAGTGTTCGGGGAATGTTGACCTTC. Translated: CASSVRGMLTF.

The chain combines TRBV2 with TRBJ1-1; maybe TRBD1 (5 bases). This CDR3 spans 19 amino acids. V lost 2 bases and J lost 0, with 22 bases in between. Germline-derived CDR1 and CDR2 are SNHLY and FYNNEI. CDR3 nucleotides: TGTGCCAGCAGTGAAACACGCAGGGAAGGGAGGCTTATGAACACTGAAGCTTTCTTT. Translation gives CASSETRREGRLMNTEAFF.